One sample yielded the 32 T cell receptor beta chains listed below, sequenced in a study of T cell responses to AZD1222 COVID-19 vaccine (dated by TCRdb to about 2021). The time point label for this specimen denotes: baseline before first vaccination. Library preparation was by the immunoSEQ multiplex PCR assay. TCRdb stores this immuneACCESS table with in-frame sequences only. Part of the clones is absent; in the studies checked, under half of the shortfall reflects unresolved V genes, and no reason is known for the rest. Here the sample has around 150,000 clones; approximately 84% occur a single time. The ten top clones hold approximately 4% of the sample. The sample consisted of peripheral blood, taken on day 0 of AZD1222 vaccination. The receptors come from an adult in good health.

The chain uses TRBV28 and TRBJ1-5, with 7 bases identical to TRBD1. The J segment lost 0 bases and the V segment lost 5 bases, leaving 10 bases of the junction unmatched. CDR1 MDHEN and CDR2 SYDVKM come from the germline V gene. This CDR3 is built from 17 residues. CDR3 sequence reads: CASSTYRGGYSNQPQHF. In DNA, the CDR3 is TGTGCCAGCAGTACGTACAGGGGCGGTTATAGCAATCAGCCCCAGCATTTT.

The chain links TRBV27 to TRBJ1-5; possibly TRBD1 for D (5 bases). Germline V gives CDR1 MNHEY, CDR2 SMNVEV (reference sequence). V shed 10 bases and J shed 0 bases, with 22 bases lying between them. The CDR3 is made up of 17 amino acids. The CDR3 here is CATPEVARGYSNQPQHF. CDR3 DNA sequence: TGTGCCACCCCGGAAGTGGCCCGGGGCTATAGCAATCAGCCCCAGCATTTT.

The chain links TRBV7-3 to TRBJ1-1; D perhaps matches TRBD1 (5 bases). V lost 4 bases and J 1 base, leaving 10 bases between the germline ends. The CDR3 spans 14 residues. Germline assignment: CDR1 SGHTA and CDR2 FQGTGA. The CDR3 DNA reads as TGTGCCAGCAGCTCGGGGCAAGCGAACACTGAAGCTTTCTTT. Translating it yields CASSSGQANTEAFF.

The chain combines TRBV9 with TRBJ1-1, with D possibly being TRBD1 (5 bases). V was trimmed by 0 bases and J by 4 bases, leaving 13 bases between them. The CDR3 is 15 amino acids. Germline lookup yields CDR1 SGDLS and CDR2 YYNGEE. The CDR3 sequence: CASSVATGGGTEAFF. CDR3 nucleotides: TGTGCCAGCAGCGTAGCTACGGGGGGTGGCACTGAAGCTTTCTTT.

The chain combines TRBV27 with TRBJ2-1; 7 bases line up with TRBD1. The CDR3 consists of 14 residues. V trimming: 5 bases; J trimming: 7 bases; junction bases outside the gene matches: 8. Germline assignment: CDR1 MNHEY and CDR2 SMNVEV (reference sequence). The CDR3 nucleotides read TGTGCCAGCAGTCTTCTAGACAGGGAAAATGAGCAGTTCTTC. Its translation: CASSLLDRENEQFF.

The chain is built from TRBV27 and TRBJ2-6; D perhaps matches TRBD2 (6 bases). Germline loops: CDR1 MNHEY, CDR2 SMNVEV (reference sequence). Trimming shortened V by 0 bases and J by 0 bases, and 15 bases separated the two germline ends. The CDR3 contains 19 residues. In nucleotides, the CDR3 is TGTGCCAGCAGTTTATCAGCGGGCCTACATCACTCTGGGGCCAACGTCCTGACTTTC. Its translation is CASSLSAGLHHSGANVLTF.

This chain uses TRBV24-1 with TRBJ2-7; D not resolved. CDR3 length: 12 amino acids. Trimming pared 4 bases from V and 7 bases from J, leaving 10 bases between. Per germline, CDR1 KGHDR and CDR2 SFDVKD. In DNA, the CDR3 is TGTGCCACCAGTGACTCACAGTCTGAGCAGTACTTC. It is translated as CATSDSQSEQYF.

This sequence joins TRBV16 and TRBJ1-2; TRBD1 matches 7 bases. The CDR3 runs 12 residues. Germline V gives CDR1 KGHSY, CDR2 FQNENV. V lost 4 bases, J lost 12 bases, and 8 bases stayed unmatched. CDR3 sequence (DNA): TGTGCCAGCAGCCCACAGGGGTTGGTAAACACCTTC. This sequence encodes CASSPQGLVNTF.

The chain recombines TRBV6-4 with TRBJ1-1, with D uncertain. V shed 6 bases and J shed 5 bases, with 13 bases lying between them. The germline CDR1 and CDR2 sequences are MRHNA and SNTAGT. The CDR3 totals 13 residues. In nucleotides, the CDR3 is TGTGCCAGCAGCGCCAGCCTACAGACTGAAGCTTTCTTT. Translated, it gives CASSASLQTEAFF.

The genes are TRBV27 and TRBJ1-6; D not resolved. Trimming removed 2 bases at V and 4 bases at J, with 6 bases between. Looked up from germline, CDR1 is MNHEY and CDR2 is SMNVEV (reference sequence). CDR3 size: 14 residues. The chain's CDR3 is CASSLGGYNSPLHF. CDR3 in DNA: TGTGCCAGCAGTTTAGGCGGGTATAATTCACCCCTCCACTTT.

J is TRBJ2-3 and V is TRBV27; 11 bases map to TRBD2. With 6 bases clipped from V and 5 bases from J, the junction kept 10 bases outside the gene matches. The CDR3 consists of 16 residues. The germline CDR1 and CDR2 sequences are MNHEY and SMNVEV (reference sequence). DNA for the CDR3: TGTGCCAGCAGCCTAGCGGGAGGACAAAACAGAGATACGCAGTATTTT. The encoded protein is CASSLAGGQNRDTQYF.

The V call is TRBV6-6, the J call TRBJ2-1; TRBD1 matches 8 bases. The CDR3 totals 15 residues. After removal of 1 base from V and 7 bases from J, the junction contained 6 bases not matched to a gene. Germline CDR1 MNHNY, CDR2 SVGAGI (reference sequence). In nucleotides, the CDR3 is TGTGCCAGCAGTTACTTTGGGACAGGTCCGAATGAGCAGTTCTTC. Its translation is CASSYFGTGPNEQFF.

This chain connects TRBV5-1 to TRBJ1-5; D not certain. The CDR3 is 13 residues long. V was trimmed by 4 bases and J by 0 bases, leaving 5 bases between them. The V gene's germline CDR1 is SGHRS and CDR2 YFSETQ. The CDR3 nucleotides read TGCGCCAGCAGCCCCAATAGCAATCAGCCCCAGCATTTT. Translated: CASSPNSNQPQHF. The whole variable domain, remainder taken from reference TRBV5-1 and TRBJ1-5, is KAGVTQTPRYLIKTRGQQVTLSCSPISGHRSVSWYQQTPGQGLQFLFEYFSETQRNKGNFPGRFSGRQFSNSRSEMNVSTLELGDSALYLCASSPNSNQPQHFGDGTRLSIL.

The chain couples TRBV5-1 to TRBJ2-7; possible D gene TRBD1, 6 bases. V was pared by 4 bases and J by 2 bases, with 16 bases between. This CDR3 is built from 15 residues. Germline V gives CDR1 SGHRS, CDR2 YFSETQ. The CDR3 DNA reads TGCGCCAGCAGCCTTTCGGGGACACAACCCTACGAGCAGTACTTC. As protein: CASSLSGTQPYEQYF.

This sequence joins TRBV5-5 and TRBJ2-5; 10 nucleotides line up with TRBD2. The CDR3 is made up of 15 amino acids. Trimming at V came to 3 bases and at J to 0 bases, leaving 2 bases not matched to a gene. Per germline, CDR1 SGHKS and CDR2 YYEKEE (reference sequence). The DNA for the CDR3 is TGTGCCAGCAGCTCTAGCGGGGGAAACCAAGAGACCCAGTACTTC. Amino acids: CASSSSGGNQETQYF.

V gene TRBV3-1 (or the pseudogene TRBV3-2) combines with J gene TRBJ1-2, with a weak D call TRBD1 (5 bases). CDR1 and CDR2 (germline): LGHDT, YNNKEL (reference sequence). V lost 6 bases, J lost 9 bases, and 11 bases lay in between. The CDR3 is 11 amino acids. The CDR3 bases are TGTGCCAGCAGGCGGGACGTGCGCTACACCTTC. Its translation: CASRRDVRYTF.

The chain recombines TRBV5-4 with TRBJ2-5; D perhaps matches TRBD1 (6 bases). CDR3 length: 15 residues. V was pared by 3 bases and J by 1 base, with 13 bases between. In germline, CDR1 is SGHNT, CDR2 YYREEE (reference sequence). CDR3 in amino acids: CASSYRGTLQETQYF. The CDR3 DNA reads as TGTGCCAGCAGCTACCGTGGGACACTCCAAGAGACCCAGTACTTC.

J is TRBJ2-1 and V is TRBV5-1, with D perhaps being TRBD1 or TRBD2 (5 bases each). Germline CDR1 reads SGHRS; CDR2 reads YFSETQ. V lost 0 bases, J lost 5 bases, and 15 bases lay in between. This CDR3 contains 16 residues. The CDR3 bases are TGCGCCAGCAGCTTGGCGGGGCAGGGCCGACACAATGAGCAGTTCTTC. It codes for CASSLAGQGRHNEQFF.

J is TRBJ1-6 and V is TRBV28; D gene unclear. From germline, CDR1 is MDHEN and CDR2 SYDVKM. The CDR3 runs to 15 residues. V shed 2 bases and J shed 7 bases, with 12 bases lying between them. In nucleotides, the CDR3 is TGTGCCAGCAGTTTAGACATCTCCCCGAATTCACCCCTCCACTTT. This sequence encodes CASSLDISPNSPLHF. The full variable domain, completed using reference TRBV28 and TRBJ1-6, is DVKVTQSSRYLVKRTGEKVFLECVQDMDHENMFWYRQDPGLGLRLIYFSYDVKMKEKGDIPEGYSVSREKKERFSLILESASTNQTSMYLCASSLDISPNSPLHFGNGTRLTVT.

The V and J genes are TRBV28 and TRBJ2-7; D gene unclear. CDR3 size: 14 residues. Germline V gives CDR1 MDHEN, CDR2 SYDVKM. V was pared by 3 bases and J by 0 bases, with 9 bases between. In nucleotides, the CDR3 is TGTGCCAGCAGTTTTATCCGGAGCTCCTACGAGCAGTACTTC. The encoded protein is CASSFIRSSYEQYF.

The genes are TRBV27 and TRBJ2-4; D remains unclear. The CDR3 sequence is 14 residues long. V dropped 5 bases and J dropped 1 base, with 9 bases sitting between them. Per the germline V gene, CDR1 is MNHEY and CDR2 is SMNVEV (reference sequence). CDR3 in amino acids: CASSVQGAKNIQYF. The CDR3 DNA is TGTGCCAGCAGTGTTCAAGGGGCCAAAAACATTCAGTACTTC.

V and J are TRBV5-6 and TRBJ1-5; 7 bases align to TRBD1. CDR1 SGHDT and CDR2 YYEEEE come from the germline V gene. The V gene end was trimmed by 3 bases and the J gene end by 0 bases; junction bases not matched to a gene: 9. This CDR3 is 17 amino acids long. DNA for the CDR3: TGTGCCAGCAGCTCGACAGGGAGAGGGCTTAGCAATCAGCCCCAGCATTTT. As protein: CASSSTGRGLSNQPQHF.

This clone was observed once. The J gene is TRBJ2-7, the V gene TRBV6-5; TRBD1 aligns across 9 bases. The CDR3 is 14 residues long. Trimming took 6 bases from V and 9 from J; bases not matched to a gene: 12. Germline CDR1 reads MNHEY; CDR2 reads SVGAGI. The CDR3 here is CASRPPGQGSAQYF. In DNA form, the CDR3 reads TGTGCCAGCAGGCCTCCGGGACAGGGATCCGCGCAGTACTTC.

The chain links TRBV11-1 to TRBJ2-2; D is unclear. The CDR3 is 15 residues long. Germline CDR1 reads SGHAT; CDR2 reads FQDESV (reference sequence). Trimming stripped 2 bases from V and 0 bases from J, with 7 bases between. CDR3 loop: CASSLFLANTGELFF. CDR3 bases: TGTGCCAGCAGCTTATTCTTAGCGAACACCGGGGAGCTGTTTTTT.

V usage is TRBV24-1 and J usage is TRBJ2-2; TRBD1 or TRBD2 may be the D gene (5 bases each). This CDR3 spans 16 amino acids. Trimming left V 3 bases short and J 4 bases short, with 14 bases between. Germline loops: CDR1 KGHDR, CDR2 SFDVKD. The CDR3 bases are TGTGCCACCAGTGATCCAAGGGGACCGATCACCGGGGAGCTGTTTTTT. Protein sequence: CATSDPRGPITGELFF.

The CDR3 DNA reads as TGTGCCAGCAGCTCATTTACCGGGGGCGGCGTGAACACTGAAGCTTTCTTT. It specifies CASSSFTGGGVNTEAFF. The chain carries TRBV7-8 and TRBJ1-1; a possible D gene is TRBD1 (6 bases). Germline lookup yields CDR1 SGHVS and CDR2 FQNEAQ. V was shortened by 4 bases and J by 0 bases, with 18 bases between the two germline ends. The CDR3 runs to 17 residues.

This chain connects TRBV5-1 to TRBJ1-1; D is ambiguous. This CDR3 has 13 amino acids. V gave up 4 bases and J gave up 0 bases, with 7 bases separating them. Germline loops: CDR1 SGHRS, CDR2 YFSETQ. CDR3 sequence reads: CASSTELNTEAFF. The CDR3 DNA follows: TGCGCCAGCAGCACGGAATTGAACACTGAAGCTTTCTTT.

The gene calls are TRBV11-2 and TRBJ2-2; D gene unclear. The CDR3 sequence is 15 residues long. Trimming left V 0 bases short and J 3 bases short, with 8 bases between. CDR1 and CDR2 from the germline V gene are SGHAT and FQNNGV. The CDR3 sequence is CASSLDLRDTGELFF. CDR3 bases: TGTGCCAGCAGCTTAGATCTCCGGGACACCGGGGAGCTGTTTTTT.

This clone was seen once. The CDR3 DNA sequence: TGTGCCAGCAGATTTGACAGGGCCCCGTTTACCCTCCACTTT. It yields the protein CASRFDRAPFTLHF. The V gene is TRBV6-5, the J gene TRBJ1-6; 7 nucleotides agree with TRBD1. Germline lookup yields CDR1 MNHEY and CDR2 SVGAGI. V lost 6 bases and J lost 14; bases outside the gene matches: 13. CDR3 length equals 14 residues.

The chain uses TRBV6-1 and TRBJ1-2; 7 positions match TRBD1. The CDR3 contains 16 residues. Germline V gene sequence: CDR1 MNHNS, CDR2 SASEGT. V trimming: 1 base; J trimming: 5 bases; junction bases outside the gene matches: 10. The DNA of the CDR3 is TGTGCCAGCAGTGAAGATTTATCGACAGGGAGTTATGGCTACACCTTC. Encoded protein: CASSEDLSTGSYGYTF.

The chain is built from TRBV6-5 and TRBJ2-7; 9 bases agree with TRBD2. The CDR3 is 15 amino acids. The germline CDR1 and CDR2 sequences are MNHEY and SVGAGI. With V trimmed by 6 bases and J by 4 bases, 10 bases remained unmatched. The CDR3, as DNA: TGTGCCAGCAGCGGGCTAGCGGGGATACAATACGAGCAGTACTTC. As protein: CASSGLAGIQYEQYF.

The chain couples TRBV2 to TRBJ1-5, with no clear D. There are 11 residues in the CDR3. With 4 bases removed from V and 7 bases from J, the gap between germline ends came to 5 bases. Germline CDR1 SNHLY, CDR2 FYNNEI. The CDR3 spells CASSVDQPQHF. DNA of the CDR3: TGTGCCAGCAGTGTTGACCAGCCCCAGCATTTT. Looking up the rest from reference TRBV2 and TRBJ1-5 gives the full variable domain: EPEVTQTPSHQVTQMGQEVILRCVPISNHLYFYWYRQILGQKVEFLVSFYNNEISEKSEIFDDQFSVERPDGSNFTLKIRSTKLEDSAMYFCASSVDQPQHFGDGTRLSIL.